The rows below give T cell receptor beta chains drawn from one sample of a study of metastatic and nonmetastatic thyroid tumors. TCRdb re-called clones via MiXCR from the PCR reads. The data hold some 20,000 clones, with 22% observed a single time. Material for sequencing was tumor tissue. These receptors originate from a male donor with papillary thyroid cancer or a benign thyroid nodule (not recorded which). Some clones in this sample may be carry-over from other donors' samples. CDR3s include the opening cysteine and the closing phenylalanine or tryptophan. The D gene is left open where the match is weak. Some rows have no size entry. The others give once, few or many, or a class for an expanded clone.

CDR3nt,CDR3aa,v_gene,j_gene,abundance,d_gene
TGTGCCAGCAGCCAGGGACAGGGGGGTTCCTACGAGCAGTACTTC,CASSQGQGGSYEQYF,TRBV4-2,TRBJ2-7,many,TRBD1
TGTGCCAGCAGTGAAGTTCCGAGGGATGAGCAGTTCTTC,CASSEVPRDEQFF,TRBV6-4,TRBJ2-1,NA,NA
TGTGCCAGCAGTTACTCTCGGGGGGCTGGCTACACCTTC,CASSYSRGAGYTF,TRBV6-2/TRBV6-3,TRBJ1-2,NA,NA
TGTGCCACCAGTGATCCAGCGGGAGGTTACTACAATGAGCAGTTCTTC,CATSDPAGGYYNEQFF,TRBV24-1,TRBJ2-1,many,TRBD2
TGTGCCAGCAGCCCCTCTAGCGGGAGGGCCCTCACAGATACGCAGTATTTT,CASSPSSGRALTDTQYF,TRBV7-2,TRBJ2-3,many,TRBD2
TGTGCCAGCAGTCGAGGGACAGGGGGGAATGAGCAGTACTTC,CASSRGTGGNEQYF,TRBV6-1,TRBJ2-7,NA,TRBD1
TGTGCCATCAGTGAGTCAGGGAGTTCTGAAGCTTTCTTT,CAISESGSSEAFF,TRBV10-3,TRBJ1-1,NA,NA
TGTGCCAGCAGCGTAATTCGTAGCTCAGATACGCAGTATTTT,CASSVIRSSDTQYF,TRBV11-1,TRBJ2-3,many,NA
TGTGCCTGGAGTTTGGGACAGGGGGAAAACACCATATATTTT,CAWSLGQGENTIYF,TRBV30,TRBJ1-3,many,TRBD1
TGTGCCAGCAGTTTTACCGGGAGGGCACGTGAGCAGTTCTTC,CASSFTGRAREQFF,TRBV28,TRBJ2-1,many,TRBD2
TGCAGCGTTGTTGCTGTGTCTAATGAGCAGTTCTTC,CSVVAVSNEQFF,TRBV29-1,TRBJ2-1,many,NA
TGTGCCAGCGCCAGGGGAAGTTTCGATGAGCAGTTCTTC,CASARGSFDEQFF,TRBV19,TRBJ2-1,many,NA
TGCAGTGGGACAGGGAGTTTAGCTGGAGGCTACACCTTC,CSGTGSLAGGYTF,TRBV20-1,TRBJ1-2,many,TRBD1
TGTGCCAGCAGTTACGGGTTATACAATGAGCAGTTCTTC,CASSYGLYNEQFF,TRBV6-2/TRBV6-3,TRBJ2-1,medium-sized,NA
TGTGCCAGCAGCACCTCTCTAACAACTAACTATGGCTACACCTTC,CASSTSLTTNYGYTF,TRBV5-4,TRBJ1-2,many,NA
TGCGCCAGCAGCACTGGGAGGTGGCAAGAGACCCAGTACTTC,CASSTGRWQETQYF,TRBV5-1,TRBJ2-5,many,NA
TGCAGTGCCCTAGCGGGACATGAGCAGTTCTTC,CSALAGHEQFF,TRBV29-1,TRBJ2-1,NA,TRBD2
TGTGCCAGCAGCCCTGGACCGGACTATGGCTACACCTTC,CASSPGPDYGYTF,TRBV7-8,TRBJ1-2,many,NA
TGCAGTGCTAGTGTGGGACTAGGTTTCGACGAGCAGTACTTC,CSASVGLGFDEQYF,TRBV20-1,TRBJ2-7,medium-sized,TRBD2
TGTGCCACCGGAGGGGGACAGGGGGCGCCGGGGGATGAAAAACTGTTTTTT,CATGGGQGAPGDEKLFF,TRBV15,TRBJ1-4,many,TRBD1
TGTGCCAGCAGTTACACCTACGAGCAGTACTTC,CASSYTYEQYF,TRBV6-2/TRBV6-3,TRBJ2-7,medium-sized,NA
TGCGCCAGCAGCTTGAACAGACCTAATGAGCAGTTCTTC,CASSLNRPNEQFF,TRBV5-1,TRBJ2-1,many,NA
TGCAGTGCCGGATCGCCCTACGAGCAGTACTTC,CSAGSPYEQYF,TRBV20-1,TRBJ2-7,many,NA
TGTGCCAGCAGCTTAGATCGCCTCTATGGCTACACCTTC,CASSLDRLYGYTF,TRBV7-2,TRBJ1-2,many,NA
TGTGCCAGCAGCTTAGGAAGAGGGGGCACTGAAGCTTTCTTT,CASSLGRGGTEAFF,TRBV11-1,TRBJ1-1,many,NA
TGTGCCAGCTCACCTGGGCGAGGTGAGCAGTTCTTC,CASSPGRGEQFF,TRBV18,TRBJ2-1,many,NA
TGCGCCAGCAGCTTGAAGATCGGGGGCACTGAAGCTTTCTTT,CASSLKIGGTEAFF,TRBV5-1,TRBJ1-1,many,NA
TGTGCCAGCAGCTTAAGCGGGACAGGGGGCCTAGTCTATGGCTACACCTTC,CASSLSGTGGLVYGYTF,TRBV7-2,TRBJ1-2,NA,TRBD1
TGTGCCAGCAGTCCCGCCCCGAATGGACTAGCCGGGGTTTTT,CASSPAPNGLAGVF,TRBV27,TRBJ2-3,many,TRBD2
TGTGCCAGGAGCTTAACGTCTCTGGGGAACGAGCAGAACTTC,CARSLTSLGNEQNF,TRBV7-9,TRBJ2-7,once,NA
TGTGCCAGTCGCGGACAGGCCACCTACGAGCAGTACTTC,CASRGQATYEQYF,TRBV19,TRBJ2-7,many,TRBD1
TGTGCCAGCAGCAGGGTGTCTGCTAATTCACCCCTCCACTTT,CASSRVSANSPLHF,TRBV7-9,TRBJ1-6,many,NA
TGTGCCAGCAGCTTTCCGGGACCCGAGACCCAGTACTTC,CASSFPGPETQYF,TRBV5-8,TRBJ2-5,many,NA
TGTGCCACTTATTCTAGCGGGAGGACAGGAGAGCAGTACTTC,CATYSSGRTGEQYF,TRBV19,TRBJ2-7,medium-sized,TRBD2
TGTGCAAGCAGGTTTGGGGATGGGAATCAGCACCAGCATTTT,CASRFGDGNQHQHF,TRBV28,TRBJ1-5,NA,NA
TGTGCCAGCAGCTTATCTGGCAGCTACAATGAGCAGTTCTTC,CASSLSGSYNEQFF,TRBV7-9,TRBJ2-1,many,NA
TGCGCCAGCAGTGCTTCCGGAGACCTAGTGTTCTACTATGGCTACACCTTC,CASSASGDLVFYYGYTF,TRBV10-2,TRBJ1-2,NA,NA
TGTGCCAGCAGCTTACCCGGGACCTCCTACGAGCAGTACTTC,CASSLPGTSYEQYF,TRBV11-2,TRBJ2-7,medium-sized,NA
TGTGCCAGCAGTCCAATGGCAAAAGAGCACAATGAGCACTACTTC,CASSPMAKEHNEHYF,TRBV28,TRBJ2-1,NA,NA
TGTGCCAGCAGCGGTATTGTGAGCTACTCCTACGAGCAGTACTTC,CASSGIVSYSYEQYF,TRBV28,TRBJ2-7,few,NA
TGCGCCAGCAGCTCCGGGAGGTCTGCAACTAATGAAAAACTGTTTTTT,CASSSGRSATNEKLFF,TRBV5-1,TRBJ1-4,many,NA
TGTGCCTGGAGTGTACGGGGACAGTCCTACGAGCAGTACTTC,CAWSVRGQSYEQYF,TRBV30,TRBJ2-7,NA,TRBD1
TGTGCCAGCAGCTCATACCTAGTCCTAGCGGGAGGGTACAATGAGCAGTTCTTC,CASSSYLVLAGGYNEQFF,TRBV7-2,TRBJ2-1,many,TRBD2
TGTGCCAGCAGCCGGGGGGGCGTGACTGAAGCTTTCTTT,CASSRGGVTEAFF,TRBV12-3/TRBV12-4,TRBJ1-1,NA,NA
TGTGCCAGCAGCTTCCGGCAGGGGGTAAACAATGAGCAGTTCTTC,CASSFRQGVNNEQFF,TRBV7-3,TRBJ2-1,NA,TRBD1
TGTGCCAGCAGCTTATTTGCTAGCGGGTCTACAAGGGCCGGGGAGCTGTTTTTT,CASSLFASGSTRAGELFF,TRBV11-3,TRBJ2-2,many,TRBD2
TGTGCCAGCAGTTCACGGATGAACACTGAAGCTTTCTTT,CASSSRMNTEAFF,TRBV27,TRBJ1-1,many,NA
TGCAGTGCTAGAGGGCAGACCAACACAGATACGCAGTATTTT,CSARGQTNTDTQYF,TRBV20-1,TRBJ2-3,many,NA
TGTGCCAGCAGCCCCACTTTAGCACTTACTGAAGCTTTCTTT,CASSPTLALTEAFF,TRBV7-3,TRBJ1-1,many,NA
TGTGCCAGCAGCTTAGGCCAGGGGCAGTACTTC,CASSLGQGQYF,TRBV13,TRBJ2-7,many,NA
TGCGCCAGCAGCCCGGGACTAGCGGGGACAGATACGCAGTATTTT,CASSPGLAGTDTQYF,TRBV5-1,TRBJ2-3,many,TRBD2
TGTGCCAGCAGCTTAGTCGGCGGGAGGGGGGAGCTGTTTTTT,CASSLVGGRGELFF,TRBV7-2,TRBJ2-2,NA,TRBD2
TGCAGTGCCAAGGACCTGAGGGGGGATACGCAGTATTTT,CSAKDLRGDTQYF,TRBV20-1,TRBJ2-3,NA,NA
TGCGCCAGCAGCCAAGATCGGGAGGGGCCAGATACGCAGTATTTT,CASSQDREGPDTQYF,TRBV4-3,TRBJ2-3,NA,TRBD2
TGTGCCAGCAGCAAGCTAGGACAGGGCCAAGAAGCTTTCTTT,CASSKLGQGQEAFF,TRBV27,TRBJ1-1,many,TRBD1